The next 5 T cell receptor beta chains were all read from a single sample in a study of T cell responses to AZD1222 COVID-19 vaccine. Sequencing was performed with immunoSEQ multiplex PCR; in TCRdb, only in-frame clones are kept and a portion is missing. Among about 130,000 clones listed, 85% to 95% were seen once. Sequences were derived from peripheral blood, sampled 28 days after the second AZD1222 dose. All receptors come from an adult who received the AZD1222 COVID-19 vaccine.

The gene calls are TRBV29-1 and TRBJ1-2; no clear D. Deletions cut 6 bases from V and 5 bases from J, with 10 bases between. This CDR3 has 11 amino acids. Germline V gene sequence: CDR1 SQVTM, CDR2 ANQGSEA. CDR3 bases: TGCAGCGTCGAGTCGGGGTATGGCTACACCTTC. Its translation is CSVESGYGYTF.

V and J are TRBV27 and TRBJ1-2, with D perhaps matching TRBD1 (5 bases). With 7 bases removed from V and 7 bases from J, the gap between germline ends came to 19 bases. There are 14 residues in the CDR3. Germline V gene data show CDR1 as MNHEY and CDR2 as SMNVEV (reference sequence). The CDR3 nucleotides read TGTGCCAGCACCTCGCTCCGGGACGGCCCTGGCTACACCTTC. Residues: CASTSLRDGPGYTF.

This chain joins TRBV12-3 or TRBV12-4 and TRBJ1-2, with D perhaps matching TRBD1 (5 bases). Trimming took off 6 bases at V and 5 bases at J, with 13 bases between the two ends. The CDR3 is 13 amino acids. For the CDR3, the DNA is TGTGCCAGCAGGTTGGGGCAGGAATATGGCTACACCTTC. Amino acids: CASRLGQEYGYTF.

The rearrangement uses TRBV5-1 and TRBJ2-5, with unresolved D. This CDR3 has 13 amino acids. Trimming shortened V by 3 bases and J by 3 bases, and 9 bases separated the two germline ends. Germline V CDR1 and CDR2: SGHRS, YFSETQ. CDR3 residues: CASSSPDEETQYF. Here the CDR3 DNA reads TGCGCCAGCAGCTCCCCGGACGAAGAGACCCAGTACTTC.

In the case of this clone: The junction departs from the called germline gene at one end, perhaps through a read error. The rearrangement links TRBV7-7 to TRBJ1-5; the D is unclear. This CDR3 contains 21 residues. CDR1 is SSHAT, CDR2 FNYEAQ, per germline (reference sequence). The CDR3 is CASSVVVRCQIIGFGNQPQHF. CDR3 DNA: TGTGCTAGCAGCGTAGTGGTAAGGTGCCAGATCATCGGTTTCGGCAATCAGCCCCAGCATTTT.